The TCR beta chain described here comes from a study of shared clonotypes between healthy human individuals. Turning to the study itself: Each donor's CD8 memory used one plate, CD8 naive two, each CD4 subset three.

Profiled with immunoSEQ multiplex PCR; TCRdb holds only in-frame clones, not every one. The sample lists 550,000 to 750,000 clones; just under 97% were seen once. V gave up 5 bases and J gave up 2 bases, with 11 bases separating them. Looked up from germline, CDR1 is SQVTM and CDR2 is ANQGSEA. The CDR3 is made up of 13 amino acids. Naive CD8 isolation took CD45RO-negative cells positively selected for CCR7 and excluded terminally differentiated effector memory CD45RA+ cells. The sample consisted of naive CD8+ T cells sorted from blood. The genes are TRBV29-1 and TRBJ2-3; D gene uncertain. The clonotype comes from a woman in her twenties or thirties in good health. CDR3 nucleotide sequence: TGCAGCGTTATGACTGTTCACACAGATACGCAGTATTTT. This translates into CSVMTVHTDTQYF.